This T cell receptor beta chain was sequenced for a study of T cells after yellow fever vaccination. Study-level results: Post-booster reappearance was seen for most primary-vaccination clones (just under 97% CD4, around 90% CD8).

The J segment lost 8 bases and the V segment lost 0 bases, leaving 9 bases of the junction unmatched. CDR3 length: 16 amino acids. Germline CDR1 is LGHNA and CDR2 is YNFKEQ. This clonotype came up many times. Its target is unknown. TCRdb re-analysed the 5' RACE reads in MiXCR, keeping a single row per CDR3 protein. The data show about 320,000 distinct CDR3 sequences, 4% to 5.5% seen once. The chain uses TRBV4-2 and TRBJ2-4, with 8 bases aligning to TRBD2. This material consisted of PBMCs, taken 15 days after the yellow fever booster vaccination. The clonotype comes from a man between 18 and 35 years old who received the YFV17D yellow fever vaccine. CDR3: CASSQDLGLVFDIQYF. The CDR3 DNA reads TGTGCCAGCAGCCAAGATCTGGGACTAGTATTCGACATTCAGTACTTC.